A selection of T cell receptor beta chains follows, all from one sample in a study of CD8 T cells in ankylosing spondylitis. TCRdb analysed the 5' RACE reads with MiXCR anew, one entry per CDR3 protein. Among tens of thousands of distinct CDR3 sequences listed, roughly 2.4% were seen once. The sequencing sample was made of blood, either unsorted or a sorted T cell fraction (not recorded which). Source of these receptors: a female donor with ankylosing spondylitis or in good health (not recorded which). Both conserved end residues are part of each CDR3. The order of the fields is CDR3 length, J gene, V gene, D gene, clone size, CDR3 DNA, CDR3 protein. D genes are given only for firm matches. Clone sizes are given selectively: once, few, many, or a class where the clone is expanded.

16	TRBJ2-7	TRBV9	TRBD1	many	TGTGCCAGCAGCGTAGATGCCGGACAGGGCGCCTACGAGCAGTACTTC	CASSVDAGQGAYEQYF
16	TRBJ2-2	TRBV9	TRBD2	few	TGTGCCAGCAGCGCGCGGGGGGGCGGCGGCACCGGGGAGCTGTTTTTT	CASSARGGGGTGELFF
16	TRBJ2-4	TRBV9	TRBD2	many	TGTGCCAGCAGCCAGGGACTAGCGCTAGCCAAAAACATTCAGTACTTC	CASSQGLALAKNIQYF
16	TRBJ2-5	TRBV9	TRBD2	many	TGTGCCAGCAGCGTGTCATCCGGGACTAGTTCAGAGACCCAGTACTTC	CASSVSSGTSSETQYF
11	TRBJ2-3	TRBV9	.	large	TGTGCCAGCAGCGACCCCCGGGCGCAGTATTTT	CASSDPRAQYF
17	TRBJ1-5	TRBV9	TRBD1	few	TGTGCCAGCGGCCCGGGTGGGGGACAGGGGGAGAGTCAGCCCCAGCATTTT	CASGPGGGQGESQPQHF
14	TRBJ1-6	TRBV9	.	many	TGTGCCAGCAGCGCGGTGGGAGATAATTCACCCCTCCACTTT	CASSAVGDNSPLHF
14	TRBJ1-3	TRBV9	.	many	TGTGCCAGCAGCGATGCCGGCTCTGGAAACACCATATATTTT	CASSDAGSGNTIYF
13	TRBJ1-3	TRBV9	.	many	TGTGCCAGCGGGAGGACGTTTGGGGACACCATATATTTT	CASGRTFGDTIYF
22	TRBJ2-1	TRBV3-2	.	many	TGTGCCAGCAGCCCTTGGACTAGCGGGGGGGCCAGTAGGCCCCGGGTTTACAATGAGCAGTTCTTC	CASSPWTSGGASRPRVYNEQFF
14	TRBJ2-7	TRBV9	.	many	TGTGCCAGCAGCGTAGATGCTGCTTCCTACGAGCAGTACTTC	CASSVDAASYEQYF
18	TRBJ2-2	TRBV9	TRBD1	many	TGTGCCAGCAGCGCGAGCCGGACCCGGGACAGATCAACCGGGGAGCTGTTTTTT	CASSASRTRDRSTGELFF
14	TRBJ1-5	TRBV9	.	many	TGTGCCAGCAGCGTGGGGTCATTCGGTCAGCCCCAGCATTTT	CASSVGSFGQPQHF
15	TRBJ2-7	TRBV9	.	many	TGTGCCAGCAGCGTAGAGTCTGGGTTGGTCTACGAGCAGTACTTC	CASSVESGLVYEQYF
14	TRBJ2-3	TRBV9	.	many	TGTGCCAGCAGCGTTAGGTCCAGCGGAGATACGCAGTATTTT	CASSVRSSGDTQYF
19	TRBJ2-6	TRBV9	TRBD1	many	TGTGCCAGCAGCGCGACAGGGGGCAGGGAATACTCTGGGGCCAACGTCCTGACTTTC	CASSATGGREYSGANVLTF
15	TRBJ2-1	TRBV9	.	many	TGTGCCAGCAGCGTAGACATGCCAGGGAGAAATGAGCAGTTCTTC	CASSVDMPGRNEQFF
15	TRBJ2-5	TRBV9	.	many	TGTGCCAGCAGCCAAAGACAGGGTGCGGGGGAGACCCAGTACTTC	CASSQRQGAGETQYF
14	TRBJ2-7	TRBV9	.	many	TGTGCCAGCAGCGCCGGGGTGGGGGTCTACGAGCAGTACTTC	CASSAGVGVYEQYF
15	TRBJ2-5	TRBV9	TRBD1	many	TGTGCCAGCAGCGTAGAGGGACAGGGACAAGAGACCCAGTACTTC	CASSVEGQGQETQYF
13	TRBJ1-2	TRBV9	.	many	TGTGCCAGCAGCTATCAGGGGAACTATGGCTACACCTTC	CASSYQGNYGYTF
14	TRBJ1-2	TRBV9	TRBD1	medium-sized	TGTGCCAGCAGCAATCAGGGGGGCAACTATGGCTACACCTTC	CASSNQGGNYGYTF
15	TRBJ2-2	TRBV9	.	many	TGTGCCAGCAGCCCCCCCCCCGCGAACACCGGGGAGCTGTTTTTT	CASSPPPANTGELFF
14	TRBJ1-5	TRBV9	.	.	TGTGCCAGCAGCGCCACCACAGGGCATCAGCCCCAGCATTTT	CASSATTGHQPQHF
15	TRBJ2-7	TRBV9	.	many	TGTGCCAGCAGCGTAGAGGGGACGGGCGTCGGAGAGCAGTACTTC	CASSVEGTGVGEQYF
13	TRBJ1-1	TRBV9	.	many	TGTGCCAGCAGCGTAGCGGCAGACACTGAAGCTTTCTTT	CASSVAADTEAFF
16	TRBJ2-2	TRBV9	TRBD2	many	TGTGCCAGCAGCAAATTAGGGACTAGTAAGAGGGAGGAGCTGTTTTTT	CASSKLGTSKREELFF
14	TRBJ2-1	TRBV9	TRBD2	many	TGTGCCAGCAGCGCCTACCGGGAGGGTGGGAAGCAGTTCTTC	CASSAYREGGKQFF
17	TRBJ2-5	TRBV9	TRBD2	many	TGTGCCAGCAGCGTAGGGTTCACTAGCGGGCGGTTGGAGACCCAGTACTTC	CASSVGFTSGRLETQYF
17	TRBJ2-1	TRBV9	.	many	TGTGCCAGCAGCCTCTCGAGGGGGGGGGAGAGAGTGAATGAGCAGTTCTTC	CASSLSRGGERVNEQFF
15	TRBJ2-1	TRBV9	.	many	TGTGCCAGCAGCGGGACTACAGGTCTAGGGGGTGAGCAGTTCTTC	CASSGTTGLGGEQFF
13	TRBJ1-1	TRBV9	.	few	TGTGCCAGCAGCGGCTTATTGGCCACTGAAGCTTTCTTT	CASSGLLATEAFF
14	TRBJ2-5	TRBV9	.	many	TGTGCCAGCAGCGTAGATCAGAACCAAGAGACCCAGTACTTC	CASSVDQNQETQYF
16	TRBJ2-2	TRBV9	.	.	TGTGCCAGCAGCCACCTCGTGGGGGGAAGCACCGGGGAGCTGTTTTTT	CASSHLVGGSTGELFF
13	TRBJ2-1	TRBV9	TRBD2	many	TGTGCCAGCAGCGTAACTAGCGGGAGAGGGCTGTTCTTC	CASSVTSGRGLFF
16	TRBJ2-3	TRBV9	.	many	TGTGCCAGCAGCGTGGGCGGGGTCTTATCCACAGATACGCAGTATTTT	CASSVGGVLSTDTQYF
13	TRBJ1-1	TRBV9	.	many	TGTGCCAGCAGCGTGCACCAGAACACTGAAGCTTTCTTT	CASSVHQNTEAFF
15	TRBJ1-2	TRBV9	TRBD1	many	TGTGCCAGCAGCGTAGCGGGGACAGGGGGCTATGGCTACACCTTC	CASSVAGTGGYGYTF
15	TRBJ2-7	TRBV9	.	many	TGTGCCAGCAGCGTAGCTGGTAGTGGGGCCTACGAGCAGTACTTC	CASSVAGSGAYEQYF
11	TRBJ2-7	TRBV9	.	many	TGTGCCAGCAGCGGTGACTACGAGCAGTACTTC	CASSGDYEQYF
12	TRBJ2-7	TRBV5-3	.	many	TGTGCCAGAAGCTTGGTGATGGTTAGGCAGTACTTC	CARSLVMVRQYF
16	TRBJ2-3	TRBV9	.	many	TGTGCCAGCAGCCCCCCGACTAGGGGAGTGCCAGATACGCAGTATTTT	CASSPPTRGVPDTQYF
14	TRBJ2-2	TRBV9	.	medium-sized	TGTGCCAGCAGCGTGGTCCCCGGCTCCGGGGAGCTGTTTTTT	CASSVVPGSGELFF
15	TRBJ2-5	TRBV9	TRBD2	many	TGTGCCAGCAGCGTAGAGGGACTAGCGGGGGAGATCATGTACTTC	CASSVEGLAGEIMYF
16	TRBJ2-5	TRBV9	.	.	TGTGCCAGCAGCGTAGGGACGTCCGTCCCGAAAGAGACCCAGTACTTC	CASSVGTSVPKETQYF
16	TRBJ2-7	TRBV9	TRBD2	many	TGTGCCAGCAGCCCCGGACCGGGACTAGCGCCCTACGAGCAGTACTTC	CASSPGPGLAPYEQYF
16	TRBJ2-7	TRBV9	.	many	TGTGCCAGCAGCCCACGGCTCGTTAGTGGTTCTCACGAGCAGTACTTC	CASSPRLVSGSHEQYF
13	TRBJ1-1	TRBV9	.	many	TGTGCCAGCAGCGTACTTACAGGGACTGAAGCTTTCTTT	CASSVLTGTEAFF
15	TRBJ1-5	TRBV9	.	many	TGTGCCAGCAGCGCACGCCCTGGGCCCAATCAGCCCCAGCATTTT	CASSARPGPNQPQHF
22	TRBJ2-3	TRBV9	TRBD1	many	TGTGCCAGCAGCGGTCCCGAAGATTCCGGGACAGGGGGTTATTGGGAAGCGGATACGCAGTATTTT	CASSGPEDSGTGGYWEADTQYF
12	TRBJ2-3	TRBV9	.	many	TGTGCCAGCCGGGGGCCAGGAGATACGCAGTATTTT	CASRGPGDTQYF
13	TRBJ1-1	TRBV9	.	many	TGTGCCAGCAGCGTATTTGGGAACACTGAAGCTTTCTTT	CASSVFGNTEAFF
15	TRBJ2-2	TRBV9	.	many	TGTGCCAGCAGCACCCGGGACCTAAACACCGGGGAGCTGTTTTTT	CASSTRDLNTGELFF
14	TRBJ1-2	TRBV9	.	.	TGTGCCAGCAGCGTAGACGGCACTTTAAGTGGCTACACCTTC	CASSVDGTLSGYTF